These 9 T cell receptor beta chains were sequenced from one sample in a study of CD4 T cells in relation to SARS-CoV-2 and coronaviruses. No antigens are known for them. The method was immunoSEQ multiplex PCR; TCRdb's version includes in-frame clones alone and lacks a portion of them. In the table there are 25,000 to 35,000 clones, around three quarters of which are singletons. The sequenced sample was memory CD4+ T cells from PBMCs, cultured in vitro. These receptor sequences come from an adult with COVID-19.

The chain uses TRBV2 and TRBJ2-3; 7 bases align to TRBD2. Germline V gene lookup returns CDR1 SNHLY and CDR2 FYNNEI. The CDR3 contains 14 residues. The J segment lost 4 bases and the V segment lost 5 bases, leaving 6 bases of the junction unmatched. CDR3 bases: TGTGCCAGCAGTATCCAGCGGGACCCAGATACGCAGTATTTT. Translating gives CASSIQRDPDTQYF.

The chain uses TRBV29-1 and TRBJ2-1, with TRBD2 matching over 9 bases. The V and J ends lost 4 bases and 7 bases, in that order; junction bases with no gene match: 5. Germline V lookup: CDR1 SQVTM, CDR2 ANQGSEA. CDR3 length: 13 amino acids. CDR3 region: CSVGLAVRNEQFF. DNA of the CDR3: TGCAGCGTTGGACTAGCGGTGAGGAATGAGCAGTTCTTC.

The V gene is TRBV24-1, the J gene TRBJ2-1, with D perhaps TRBD1 or TRBD2 (6 bases each). Germline V gene sequence: CDR1 KGHDR, CDR2 SFDVKD. Trimming removed 7 bases from V and 9 bases from J, with 18 bases in between. This CDR3 has 14 residues. The CDR3 is CATSLSSQGGEQFF. As DNA, the CDR3 is TGTGCCACCAGCCTAAGCTCACAGGGAGGTGAGCAGTTCTTC.

This chain uses TRBV2 with TRBJ2-2; 7 bases are shared with TRBD1. This CDR3 region has 13 residues. J was trimmed by 7 bases and V by 8 bases; bases with no gene match: 7. CDR1 and CDR2 from the germline V gene are SNHLY and FYNNEI. The CDR3 DNA reads as TGTGCCAGCCGTGCGACAGGGCTCGGGGAGCTGTTTTTT. As protein: CASRATGLGELFF.

The chain carries TRBV5-1 and TRBJ2-7; 8 bases fit TRBD2. This CDR3 is built from 15 residues. The ends lost 0 bases at V and 5 bases at J; junction bases unmatched: 7. Germline V gives CDR1 SGHRS, CDR2 YFSETQ. In DNA, the CDR3 is TGCGCCAGCAGCTTGGGGGCGGGAGGCTTACACGAGCAGTACTTC. Its translation is CASSLGAGGLHEQYF.

A few counts support this clone. The V and J genes are TRBV9 and TRBJ2-7; 13 positions match TRBD2. Germline V lookup: CDR1 SGDLS, CDR2 YYNGEE. The trim removed 4 bases at V and 4 bases at J, leaving 5 bases unmatched. The length of the CDR3 is 15 residues. The CDR3 here is CASSPGLAGAYEQYF. CDR3 nucleotide sequence: TGTGCCAGCAGCCCTGGACTAGCGGGAGCATACGAGCAGTACTTC.

This clone was seen a single time. The V call is TRBV10-3, the J call TRBJ2-5; no clear D gene. The germline CDR1 and CDR2 sequences are ENHRY and SYGVKD. Trimming removed 1 base at V and 4 bases at J, with 10 bases between. CDR3 length equals 14 residues. CDR3 sequence reads: CAISEWVTSETQYF. For the CDR3, the DNA is TGTGCCATCAGTGAGTGGGTGACTTCAGAGACCCAGTACTTC.

V and J are TRBV30 and TRBJ1-2; TRBD1 might be the D (5 bases). V shed 4 bases and J shed 6 bases, with 18 bases lying between them. CDR1 and CDR2 from the germline V gene are GTSNPN and SVGIG (reference sequence). The CDR3 spans 14 residues. CDR3 in amino acids: CAWNKWRGEDGYTF. CDR3 coding DNA: TGTGCCTGGAACAAGTGGAGAGGGGAAGATGGCTACACCTTC.

This chain joins TRBV7-9 and TRBJ1-5; 7 bases fit TRBD1. CDR3 length: 14 residues. Germline V gives CDR1 SEHNR, CDR2 FQNEAQ (reference sequence). The V segment lost 4 bases and the J segment 1 base; nucleotides outside the gene matches: 1. CDR3 sequence (DNA): TGTGCCAGCAGCTCGGACAGGAGCAATCAGCCCCAGCATTTT. It translates to CASSSDRSNQPQHF.